These 20 T cell receptor beta chains share one sample of origin, sequenced in a study of post-analysis software for immune sequencing data. Whole-study findings and limits: TRBV5-6, TRBV5-1 and TRBV20-1 were among five TRBV segments more frequent in patients than controls.

Incorporated into the TCR beta cDNA libraries were unique molecular identifiers, which served to reduce PCR and sequencing biases. TCRdb re-called the PCR reads with MiXCR, one entry per CDR3 protein. The sample carries hundreds of thousands of distinct CDR3 sequences, 30% recorded once. No cognate antigen is known for these TCRs. The sequenced sample was blood. Receptor source: a girl aged 5 to 17 with multiple sclerosis.

V is TRBV7-2 and J is TRBJ2-7, with D perhaps given as TRBD1 or TRBD2 (5 bases each). V lost 1 base and J 4 bases, leaving 14 bases between the germline ends. Looked up from germline, CDR1 is SGHTA and CDR2 is FQGNSA. This CDR3 has 15 amino acids. DNA of the CDR3: TGTGCCAGCAGCTTAGTCCGGGACGGTCAGTACGAGCAGTACTTC. This encodes CASSLVRDGQYEQYF.

This clonotype was counted only a few times. For the CDR3, the DNA is TGCGCCAGCAGCTTGGTGCAGGGGTCCCACGAGCAGTACTTC. Its translation: CASSLVQGSHEQYF. This chain connects TRBV5-1 to TRBJ2-7, with D perhaps matching TRBD1 (6 bases). The V gene's germline CDR1 is SGHRS and CDR2 YFSETQ. This CDR3 contains 14 residues. The germline V and J ends were trimmed by 0 bases and 5 bases, with 12 bases remaining between them.

This clonotype was seen a single time. The chain employs TRBV12-3 or TRBV12-4 and TRBJ1-1; D is perhaps TRBD1 (6 bases). Deletions cut 4 bases from V and 5 bases from J, with 14 bases between. CDR3 length: 14 amino acids. The CDR3 loop reads CASSYQQGETEAFF. In DNA, the CDR3 is TGTGCCAGCAGTTACCAACAGGGAGAAACTGAAGCTTTCTTT.

V and J are TRBV20-1 and TRBJ2-1; the D gene could be TRBD1 or TRBD2 (6 bases each). The CDR3 covers 15 residues. V shed 2 bases and J shed 7 bases, with 18 bases lying between them. Germline assignment: CDR1 DFQATT and CDR2 SNEGSKA (reference sequence). CDR3 sequence reads: CSARLPRGLGNEQFF. The CDR3 bases are TGCAGTGCTAGATTGCCTCGGGGGCTTGGTAATGAGCAGTTCTTC.

The genes are TRBV6-9 and TRBJ2-3; D is ambiguous. CDR1 MNHGY and CDR2 SVAAGI come from the germline V gene. Trimming took 11 bases from V and 6 from J, leaving 12 bases between them. This CDR3 has 11 amino acids. The DNA for the CDR3 is TGTGCCGTGCAACCGAAGGATACGCAGTATTTT. Its protein product is CAVQPKDTQYF.

The table lists this clonotype with a few counts. The genes are TRBV3-1 and TRBJ1-3; D might be TRBD1 (6 bases). The germline gives CDR1 LGHDT, CDR2 YNNKEL (reference sequence). Trimming stripped 4 bases from V and 0 bases from J, with 22 bases between. The CDR3 is 19 residues long. The CDR3: CASSPQVPTGIGSGNTIYF. DNA of the CDR3: TGTGCCAGCAGCCCTCAGGTCCCCACAGGGATAGGCTCTGGAAACACCATATATTTT.

This clonotype came up a few times. The genes are TRBV3-1 and TRBJ2-7; D uncertain. Germline CDR1 is LGHDT and CDR2 is YNNKEL (reference sequence). The ends were cut back, 2 bases at V and 1 base at J, with 9 bases in the middle. The CDR3 spans 14 residues. The CDR3 nucleotides are TGTGCCAGCAGCCAAATTGACGGTTCCTACGAGCAGTACTTC. It codes for CASSQIDGSYEQYF.

CDR3 nucleotide sequence: TGTGCCAGCAGTGAAGCGGGCCCCCCTGGGGCCAACGTCCTGACTTTC. Its protein product is CASSEAGPPGANVLTF. This chain links TRBV2 with TRBJ2-6; D uncertain. Trimming pared 0 bases from V and 2 bases from J, leaving 8 bases between. The CDR3 sequence is 16 residues long. Germline V gene data show CDR1 as SNHLY and CDR2 as FYNNEI. Full variable domain (outside the CDR3, taken from reference TRBV2 and TRBJ2-6): EPEVTQTPSHQVTQMGQEVILRCVPISNHLYFYWYRQILGQKVEFLVSFYNNEISEKSEIFDDQFSVERPDGSNFTLKIRSTKLEDSAMYFCASSEAGPPGANVLTFGAGSRLTVL.

This clonotype was found a few times. This chain links TRBV18 with TRBJ1-5, with a tentative D call TRBD1 (5 bases). The V and J ends lost 6 bases and 6 bases respectively, with 15 bases between them. The CDR3 is 14 amino acids. Germline CDR1 and CDR2: KGHSH and LQKENI. The CDR3 sequence is CASSQWGETQPQHF. The CDR3 DNA reads TGTGCCAGCTCTCAATGGGGGGAAACTCAGCCCCAGCATTTT.

The gene calls are TRBV7-9 and TRBJ2-5, with D possibly matching TRBD2 (6 bases). Germline V gene lookup returns CDR1 SEHNR and CDR2 FQNEAQ (reference sequence). This CDR3 is built from 15 residues. Trimming left V 5 bases short and J 2 bases short, with 15 bases between. Here the CDR3 DNA reads TGTGCCAGCAGCCCACCGAGGAGGGGTCAAGAGACCCAGTACTTC. Translated: CASSPPRRGQETQYF.

Many counts were recorded for this clonotype. The rearrangement joins TRBV7-2 to TRBJ2-5; a possible D gene is TRBD1 (6 bases). CDR1 is SGHTA, CDR2 FQGNSA, per germline. Between the trimmed V and J ends, which lost 0 bases and 3 bases, there was a span of 14 bases. The CDR3 covers 16 residues. CDR3 bases: TGTGCCAGCAGCTTAGCGCCAGGGGCAGGAGAAGAGACCCAGTACTTC. This translates into CASSLAPGAGEETQYF.

V and J are TRBV27 and TRBJ1-2; D remains ambiguous. The CDR3 covers 14 residues. CDR1 is MNHEY, CDR2 SMNVEV, per germline (reference sequence). V gave up 4 bases and J gave up 7 bases, with 16 bases separating them. In DNA, the CDR3 is TGTGCCAGCAGTTCCGACTCAGTTTGGGGTGGCTACACCTTC. The encoded protein is CASSSDSVWGGYTF.

This clonotype has only a few counts. The chain carries TRBV29-1 and TRBJ1-2; the D is unclear. CDR1 SQVTM and CDR2 ANQGSEA come from the germline V gene. V shed 1 base and J shed 6 bases, with 6 bases lying between them. CDR3 size: 11 residues. The DNA for the CDR3 is TGCAGCGTTGAAGTCGGCGATGGCTACACCTTC. Translation gives CSVEVGDGYTF.

This clonotype was counted between two and nine times. The chain employs TRBV10-3 and TRBJ2-1; 13 positions match TRBD2. The CDR3 loop spans 17 amino acids. The germline CDR1 and CDR2 sequences are ENHRY and SYGVKD. V shed 2 bases, J shed 7 bases, and the junction held 8 bases outside the gene matches. CDR3 in DNA: TGTGCCATCAGTGAGGGACTAGCGGGAGAGGGAGGTAATGAGCAGTTCTTC. Translation: CAISEGLAGEGGNEQFF.

This clonotype was found a few times. The V and J genes are TRBV20-1 and TRBJ2-1, with 12 positions matching TRBD2. CDR1 is DFQATT, CDR2 SNEGSKA, per germline (reference sequence). There are 15 residues in the CDR3. V trimming: 5 bases; J trimming: 10 bases; junction bases outside the gene matches: 12. The CDR3 DNA is TGCAGTGCTGGTCGACTAGCGGGAGTATCGCGGGAGCAGTTCTTC. Amino acids: CSAGRLAGVSREQFF.

Comment on this clonotype: Sequence at one end of the junction differs from germline and may be a read error. The rearrangement uses TRBV29-1 and TRBJ2-5, with D maybe TRBD2 (7 bases). In germline, CDR1 is SQVTM, CDR2 ANQGSEA. This CDR3 is 15 amino acids long. The CDR3 DNA sequence: TGCAGCATTGAAGACAGGCGGGAGAACCAAGAGACCCAGTACTTC. This codes for CSIEDRRENQETQYF.

The rearrangement joins TRBV18 to TRBJ2-5; the match to TRBD1 covers 9 bases. The CDR3 is 15 residues long. Germline values: CDR1 KGHSH, CDR2 LQKENI. V trimming: 2 bases; J trimming: 3 bases; junction bases outside the gene matches: 4. The CDR3 nucleotides are TGTGCCAGCTCACCAAACCGGGACAGGGAAGAGACCCAGTACTTC. Its translation is CASSPNRDREETQYF.

Of note for this clonotype: This could be a read error, since a much larger clone is one nucleotide away. This sequence joins TRBV20-1 and TRBJ1-1, with unresolved D. Germline CDR1 DFQATT, CDR2 SNEGSKA (reference sequence). This CDR3 is built from 11 residues. CDR3 loop: CSASKGTEVFF. The CDR3 DNA reads TGCAGTGCTAGTAAGGGAACTGAAGTTTTCTTT.

This clonotype came up many times. The chain links TRBV24-1 to TRBJ2-7; 12 bases match TRBD2. The V gene end was trimmed by 1 base and the J gene end by 4 bases; junction bases not matched to a gene: 7. Germline-derived CDR1 and CDR2 are KGHDR and SFDVKD. CDR3 length: 17 residues. DNA for the CDR3: TGTGCCACCAGTGATTTCCGGACTAGCGGGAAGGTGTACGAGCAGTACTTC. Protein sequence: CATSDFRTSGKVYEQYF.

This clonotype appeared a few times. The V and J genes are TRBV7-2 and TRBJ2-5, with a possible D match to TRBD2 (6 bases). Trimming pared 0 bases from V and 11 bases from J, leaving 19 bases between. This CDR3 has 15 amino acids. Per germline, CDR1 SGHTA and CDR2 FQGNSA. Written as DNA, the CDR3 is TGTGCCAGCAGCTTAGCGCAGGCGGGGCTCAATGAGCAGTACTTC. Translated, it gives CASSLAQAGLNEQYF.